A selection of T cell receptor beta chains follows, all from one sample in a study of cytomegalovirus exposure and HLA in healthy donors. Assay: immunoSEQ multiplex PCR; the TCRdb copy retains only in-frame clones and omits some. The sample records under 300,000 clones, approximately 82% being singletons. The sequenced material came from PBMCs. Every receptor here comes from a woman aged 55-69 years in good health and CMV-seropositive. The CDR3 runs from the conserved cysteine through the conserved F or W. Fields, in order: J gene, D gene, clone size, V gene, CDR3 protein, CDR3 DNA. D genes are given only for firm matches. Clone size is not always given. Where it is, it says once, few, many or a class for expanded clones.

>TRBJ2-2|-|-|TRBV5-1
CASSLERVPNTGELFF
TGCGCCAGCAGCTTGGAACGGGTTCCGAACACCGGGGAGCTGTTTTTT
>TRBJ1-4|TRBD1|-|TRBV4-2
CASSQDMGQGNEKLFF
TGTGCCAGCAGCCAAGATATGGGACAGGGGAATGAAAAACTGTTTTTT
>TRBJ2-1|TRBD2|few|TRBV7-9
CASSPRLAFDEQFF
TGTGCCAGCAGCCCAAGACTAGCTTTTGATGAGCAGTTCTTC
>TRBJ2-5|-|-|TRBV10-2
CASRGAGQQETQYF
TGCGCCAGCAGGGGAGCGGGTCAACAAGAGACCCAGTACTTC
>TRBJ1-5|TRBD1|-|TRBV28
CASSIFTRTDRVGGNQPQHF
TGTGCCAGCAGTATATTCACCAGGACGGACAGGGTAGGTGGCAATCAGCCCCAGCATTTT
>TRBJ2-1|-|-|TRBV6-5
CASSRGSAKYNEQFF
TGTGCCAGCAGTAGGGGGAGTGCAAAATACAATGAGCAGTTCTTC
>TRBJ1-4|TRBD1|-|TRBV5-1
CASRYGQVNEKLFF
TGCGCCAGCAGATATGGACAGGTGAATGAAAAACTGTTTTTT
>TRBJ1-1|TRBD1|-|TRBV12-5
CASGLVLTGQGTEAFF
TGTGCTAGTGGTTTGGTACTCACGGGACAGGGCACTGAAGCTTTCTTT
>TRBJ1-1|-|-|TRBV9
CASSSQVGTEAFF
TGTGCCAGCAGCTCGCAGGTAGGAACTGAAGCTTTCTTT
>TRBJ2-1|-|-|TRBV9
CASSLTDTFNEQFF
TGTGCCAGCAGCTTAACGGACACTTTCAATGAGCAGTTCTTC
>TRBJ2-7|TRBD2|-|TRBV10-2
CASSDRSGSAYEQYF
TGCGCCAGCAGTGACCGAAGCGGGAGCGCTTACGAGCAGTACTTC
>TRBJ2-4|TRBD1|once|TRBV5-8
CASSDRVTNIQYF
TGTGCCAGCAGCGACAGGGTAACGAACATTCAGTACTTC
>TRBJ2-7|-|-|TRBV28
CASSLSEYEQYF
TGTGCCAGCAGTTTATCCGAGTACGAGCAGTACTTC
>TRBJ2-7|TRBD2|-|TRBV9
CASSVGLAGGFYEQYF
TGTGCCAGCAGCGTAGGACTAGCGGGAGGTTTCTACGAGCAGTACTTC
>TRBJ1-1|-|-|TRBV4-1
CASSQVGSSSTEAFF
TGCGCCAGCAGCCAAGTGGGCAGCTCTTCCACTGAAGCTTTCTTT
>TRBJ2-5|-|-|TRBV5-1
CASSLRVNMRRYQETQYF
TGCGCCAGCAGCTTGCGAGTAAACATGAGGCGGTACCAAGAGACCCAGTACTTC
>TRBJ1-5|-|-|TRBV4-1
CASSHGGTSNQPQHF
TGCGCCAGCAGCCATGGGGGGACGAGCAATCAGCCCCAGCATTTT
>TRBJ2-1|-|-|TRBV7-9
CSSSFPQGSKFF
TGTTCCAGCAGCTTCCCTCAGGGGAGTAAATTCTTC
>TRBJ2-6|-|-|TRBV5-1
CASSPGSSGANVLTF
TGCGCCAGCAGCCCCGGTAGCTCTGGGGCCAACGTCCTGACTTTC
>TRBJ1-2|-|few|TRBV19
CASGQGTYGYTF
TGTGCCAGTGGGCAGGGTACCTATGGCTACACCTTC
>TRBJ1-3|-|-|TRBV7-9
CASSLTVPSGGNTIYF
TGTGCCAGCAGCTTGACAGTTCCCTCGGGTGGAAACACCATATATTTT
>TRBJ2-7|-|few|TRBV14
CASSQLGEVLGEQYF
TGTGCCAGCAGCCAACTAGGCGAGGTCTTGGGCGAGCAGTACTTC
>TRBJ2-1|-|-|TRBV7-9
CASSSRGFSYNEQFF
TGTGCCAGCAGTTCCAGGGGCTTCTCCTACAATGAGCAGTTCTTC
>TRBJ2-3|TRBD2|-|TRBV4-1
CASSQEGLAGVAADTQYF
TGCGCCAGCAGCCAAGAAGGACTAGCGGGAGTAGCAGCAGATACGCAGTATTTT
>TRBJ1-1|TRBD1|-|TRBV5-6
CASSRPGQGEHAFF
TGTGCCAGCAGCCGACCGGGACAGGGGGAGCATGCTTTCTTT
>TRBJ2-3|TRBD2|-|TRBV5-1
CASSSRGPPSSGRVDTQYF
TGCGCCAGCAGCTCCCGTGGGCCCCCTTCTAGCGGGAGGGTAGATACGCAGTATTTT
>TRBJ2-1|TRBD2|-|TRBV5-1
CASRVAGEYNEQFF
TGCGCCAGCAGGGTAGCGGGAGAATACAATGAGCAGTTCTTC
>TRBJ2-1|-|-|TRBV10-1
CASSAGQQGWNEQFF
TGCGCCAGCAGCGCCGGTCAACAGGGATGGAATGAGCAGTTCTTC
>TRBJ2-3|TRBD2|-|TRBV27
CASSLSISGSTDTQYF
TGTGCCAGCAGTTTAAGCATTAGCGGGAGCACAGATACGCAGTATTTT
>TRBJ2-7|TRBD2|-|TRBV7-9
CASSVAGVYEQYF
TGTGCCAGCAGCGTAGCGGGCGTCTACGAGCAGTACTTC
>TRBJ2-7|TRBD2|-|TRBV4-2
CASGEEAGSYEQYF
TGTGCCAGCGGTGAGGAAGCGGGGTCCTACGAGCAGTACTTC
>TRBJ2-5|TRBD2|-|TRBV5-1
CASSLNVASGRGETQYF
TGCGCCAGCAGCTTGAACGTGGCTAGCGGGAGGGGAGAGACCCAGTACTTC
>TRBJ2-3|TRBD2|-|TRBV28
CASSFEGGRTDTQYF
TGTGCCAGCAGTTTCGAGGGAGGGCGCACAGATACGCAGTATTTT
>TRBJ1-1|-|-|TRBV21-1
CASSPGQGIITEAFF
TGTGCCAGCAGTCCGGGACAGGGTATAATCACTGAAGCTTTCTTT
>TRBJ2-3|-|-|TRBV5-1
CASSPRDSTDTQYF
TGCGCCAGCAGCCCGCGGGACAGCACAGATACGCAGTATTTT
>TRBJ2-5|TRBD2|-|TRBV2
CASSSQSGSGETQYF
TGTGCCAGCAGTTCCCAAAGCGGGAGTGGAGAGACCCAGTACTTC
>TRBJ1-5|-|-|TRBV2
CASSVGEEISNQPQHF
TGTGCCAGCTCGGTAGGGGAAGAAATTAGCAATCAGCCCCAGCATTTT
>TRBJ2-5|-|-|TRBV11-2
CASSLGPIQETQYF
TGTGCCAGCAGCTTAGGGCCAATTCAAGAGACCCAGTACTTC
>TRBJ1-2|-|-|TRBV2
CASSVVVGQYGYTF
TGTGCCAGCAGTGTCGTAGTCGGTCAATATGGCTACACCTTC
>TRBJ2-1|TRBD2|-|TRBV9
CASSVSSGNEQFF
TGTGCCAGCAGCGTTTCTAGCGGGAATGAGCAGTTCTTC